This TCR beta chain was obtained from a study of blood T cell repertoires in COVID-19. Study-level information: Donors in the United States, Italy and Spain gave samples during acute or convalescent COVID-19. The analysed material was cDNA or gDNA that came from T cells, B-cell-depleted T cells, or PBMCs.

Trimming cost V 0 bases and J 7 bases, with 8 bases left between them. The V gene's germline CDR1 is SGDLS and CDR2 YYNGEE. This CDR3 comprises 14 residues. Clones were sequenced by immunoSEQ multiplex PCR, and TCRdb holds only the in-frame ones, with some missing. This table has about 170,000 clones, over 80% appearing once. The rearrangement links TRBV9 to TRBJ1-6, with D uncertain. The receptor's source is a woman between 50 and 59 years old who had recovered from COVID-19. The sample comprised PBMCs or T cells enriched from blood (not recorded which). DNA for the CDR3: TGTGCCAGCAGCGTAGAGGCGGAAAATTCACCCCTCCACTTT. The encoded protein is CASSVEAENSPLHF.